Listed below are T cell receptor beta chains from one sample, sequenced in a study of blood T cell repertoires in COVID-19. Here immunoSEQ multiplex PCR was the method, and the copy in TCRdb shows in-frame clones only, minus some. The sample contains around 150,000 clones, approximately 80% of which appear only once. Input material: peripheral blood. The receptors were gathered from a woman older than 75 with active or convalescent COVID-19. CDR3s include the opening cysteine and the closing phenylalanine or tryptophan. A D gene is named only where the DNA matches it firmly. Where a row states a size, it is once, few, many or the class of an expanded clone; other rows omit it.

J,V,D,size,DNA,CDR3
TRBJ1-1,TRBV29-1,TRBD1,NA,TGCAGCGTAGGACAGGGGGCAAACACTGAAGCTTTCTTT,CSVGQGANTEAFF
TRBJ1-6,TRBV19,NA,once,TGTGCCAGTAGTATCCCAGGGCAGGATTCACCCCTCCACTTT,CASSIPGQDSPLHF
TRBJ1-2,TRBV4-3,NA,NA,TGCGCCAGCAGCCAATTCGTATCGGTCTCTGGCTACACCTTC,CASSQFVSVSGYTF
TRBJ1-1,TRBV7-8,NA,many,TGTGCCAGCAGCTTAGCGGCAGGGCCAATCGAAAAAAACACTGAAGCTTTCTTT,CASSLAAGPIEKNTEAFF
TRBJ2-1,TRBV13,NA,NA,TGTGCCAGCAGCTTAGGATCTGCTAGCTCGGGCAGTGAGCAGTTCTTC,CASSLGSASSGSEQFF
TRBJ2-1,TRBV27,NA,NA,TGTGCCAGCAACCGGAGGTCGGGGAGCTCCTACAATGAGCAGTTCTTC,CASNRRSGSSYNEQFF
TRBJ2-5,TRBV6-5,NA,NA,TGTGCCAGCAGCCAAGGGGGTACGGGGGAGACCCAGTACTTC,CASSQGGTGETQYF
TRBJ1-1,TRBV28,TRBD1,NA,TGTGCCAGCAGTTCAAGGACAGGGAGGTACACTGAAGCTTTCTTT,CASSSRTGRYTEAFF
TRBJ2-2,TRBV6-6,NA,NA,TGTGCCAGCAGTTATATCAGTAACACCGGGGAGCTGTTTTTT,CASSYISNTGELFF
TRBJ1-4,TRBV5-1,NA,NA,TGCGCCAGCACTAAATCGCACGGGGCAACTAATGAAAAACTGTTTTTT,CASTKSHGATNEKLFF
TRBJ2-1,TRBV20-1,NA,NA,TGCAGTGCTAGAGATCTCTATAAGCAGTTCTTC,CSARDLYKQFF
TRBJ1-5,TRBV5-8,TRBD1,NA,TGTGCCAGCAGCAAGAGGACAGGAGGGGTAGGTCAGCCCCAGCATTTT,CASSKRTGGVGQPQHF
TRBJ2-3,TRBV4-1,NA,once,TGCGCCAGCAGCCAAATCGGTGGTACGCAGTATTTT,CASSQIGGTQYF
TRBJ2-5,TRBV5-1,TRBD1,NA,TGCGCCAGCAGCCGAGATGGGACAGGGCGGTGGGAGACCCAGTACTTC,CASSRDGTGRWETQYF
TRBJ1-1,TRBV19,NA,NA,TGTGCCAGTAAAGCTTCGGGTTTGGACACTGAAGCTTTCTTT,CASKASGLDTEAFF
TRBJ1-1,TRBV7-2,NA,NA,TGTGCCAGCAGCTTGGTCTTAAGGGGCACTGAAGCTTTCTTT,CASSLVLRGTEAFF
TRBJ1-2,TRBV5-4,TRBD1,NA,TGTGCCAGCAGCTTGGGGTCACAGGCCGGGACAGGGAACTATGGCTACACCTTC,CASSLGSQAGTGNYGYTF
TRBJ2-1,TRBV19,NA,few,TGTGCCAGTAGTATCCCCCCGACAGCGAGCTCCTACAATGAGCAGTTCTTC,CASSIPPTASSYNEQFF
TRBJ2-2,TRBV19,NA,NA,TGTGCCAGTAGTCCCACAGGGAACACCGGGGAGCTGTTTTTT,CASSPTGNTGELFF
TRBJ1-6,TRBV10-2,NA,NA,TGCGCCAGCAGGGGTACAGGAAATTCACCCCTCCACTTT,CASRGTGNSPLHF
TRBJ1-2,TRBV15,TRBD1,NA,TGTGCCACCAGCAGGGACAGGGGGCGCTTCTATGGCTACACCTTC,CATSRDRGRFYGYTF
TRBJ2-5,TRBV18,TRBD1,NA,TGTGCCAGCTCACCAAATACCGGGACAGGGGGCTTGGAGACCCAGTACTTC,CASSPNTGTGGLETQYF
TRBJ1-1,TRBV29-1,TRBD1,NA,TGCAGCGCCCGAGGGACAGGGGTTAACCAAATGAACACTGAAGCTTTCTTT,CSARGTGVNQMNTEAFF
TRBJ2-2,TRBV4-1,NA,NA,TGCGCCAGCAGCCAAGCTCAGGGTAGGACCGGGGAGCTGTTTTTT,CASSQAQGRTGELFF
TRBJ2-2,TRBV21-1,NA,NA,TGTGCCAGCAGTACACAGGGGAACACCGGGGAGCTGTTTTTT,CASSTQGNTGELFF
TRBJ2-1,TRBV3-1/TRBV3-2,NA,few,TGTGCCAGCAGCCCAGGACTAGAGCAGTTCTTC,CASSPGLEQFF
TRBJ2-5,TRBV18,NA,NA,TGTGCCAGCTCACCGTTTGGAGGTCAGGAGACCCAGTACTTC,CASSPFGGQETQYF
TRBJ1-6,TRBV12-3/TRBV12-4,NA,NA,TGTGCCAGCAGTTCGACAAGTAATTCACCCCTCCACTTT,CASSSTSNSPLHF
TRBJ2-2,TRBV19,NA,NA,TGTGCCAGTAGTATAAACAGATACACCGGGGAGCTGTTTTTT,CASSINRYTGELFF
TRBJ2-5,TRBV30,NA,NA,TGTGCCTGGAGTGGAGGGATCCAACAGACCCAGTACTTC,CAWSGGIQQTQYF
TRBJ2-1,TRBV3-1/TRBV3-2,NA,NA,TGTGCCAGCAGACACATCGGGTATGAGCAGTTCTTC,CASRHIGYEQFF
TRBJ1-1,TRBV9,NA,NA,TGTGCCAGCAGTGGACAGACGAACTTCCCTGAAGCTTTCTTT,CASSGQTNFPEAFF
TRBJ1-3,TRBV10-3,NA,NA,TGTGCCATCAGGGGAGACCATCGCACCATATATTTT,CAIRGDHRTIYF
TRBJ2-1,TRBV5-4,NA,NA,TGTGCCAGCAGCTCGGAACTAGCCGGGTCCTACAATGAGCAGTTCTTC,CASSSELAGSYNEQFF
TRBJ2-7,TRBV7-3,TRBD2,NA,TGTGCCAGCAGCTTAGCGGGGGGGAGCTCCTACGAGCAGTACTTC,CASSLAGGSSYEQYF
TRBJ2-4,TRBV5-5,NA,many,TGTGCCAGCAGCTTTAGTGTCGGCGGAAACATTCAGTACTTC,CASSFSVGGNIQYF
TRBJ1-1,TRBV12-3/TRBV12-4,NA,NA,TGTGCCAGCAGTTTCGGGGGGAACACTGAAGCTTTCTTT,CASSFGGNTEAFF
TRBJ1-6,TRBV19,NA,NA,TGTGCCAGTAGTATCGGGGGAAGGGGAAATTCACCCCTCCACTTT,CASSIGGRGNSPLHF
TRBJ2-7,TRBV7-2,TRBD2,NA,TGTGCCAGCAGCTTGGCTGGGACTAGCGGGGCCTACGAGCAGTACTTC,CASSLAGTSGAYEQYF
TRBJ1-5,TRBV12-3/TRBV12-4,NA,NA,TGTGCCAGCAGTTTGGGGGGAGATCAGCCCCAGCATTTT,CASSLGGDQPQHF
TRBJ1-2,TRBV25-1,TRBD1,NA,TGTGCCAGCAGTAAACAGGGGTATGGCTACACCTTC,CASSKQGYGYTF
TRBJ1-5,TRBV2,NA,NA,TGTGCCAGCAGTGTTCGCCAGGGAAACAATCAGCCCCAGCATTTT,CASSVRQGNNQPQHF
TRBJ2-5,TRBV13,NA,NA,TGTGCCAGCAGAGTTAGGGGTAACCAAGAGACCCAGTACTTC,CASRVRGNQETQYF
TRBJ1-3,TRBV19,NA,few,TGTGCCAGTAGTGTAACAGGGACGGGTGGAAACACCATATATTTT,CASSVTGTGGNTIYF
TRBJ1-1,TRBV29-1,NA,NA,TGCAGCGTTGTAGCAGGGATGAACACTGAAGCTTTCTTT,CSVVAGMNTEAFF
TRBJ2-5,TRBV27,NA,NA,TGTGCCAGCAGTTCTGGGTTGGCGGGGTTACAAGAGACCCAGTACTTC,CASSSGLAGLQETQYF
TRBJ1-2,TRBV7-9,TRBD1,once,TGTGCCAGCAGCTTATCGGGGACAGGGTTTATCTACACCTTC,CASSLSGTGFIYTF
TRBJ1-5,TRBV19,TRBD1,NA,TGTGCCAGTAGTCAGGACAGGTGGGCTTCTCAGCCCCAGCATTTT,CASSQDRWASQPQHF
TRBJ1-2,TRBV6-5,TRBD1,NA,TGTGCCAGCAGCCGTATCGGTCGACAGGGAGGCGGCTACACCTTC,CASSRIGRQGGGYTF
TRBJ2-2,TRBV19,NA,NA,TGTGCCAGTAGTATGAGGACTGGGGGCAGGCGGACCGGGGAGCTGTTTTTT,CASSMRTGGRRTGELFF
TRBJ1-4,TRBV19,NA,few,TGTGCCAGTAGTTGGGCTCGTTATGAAAAACTGTTTTTT,CASSWARYEKLFF
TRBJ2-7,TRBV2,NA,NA,TGTGCCAGCAGGGCGGACATCTACGAGCAGTACTTC,CASRADIYEQYF
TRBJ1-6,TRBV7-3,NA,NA,TGTGCCAGCAGCTTGTCAGGAAAGTCTTCACCCCTCCACTTT,CASSLSGKSSPLHF
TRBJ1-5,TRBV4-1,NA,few,TGCGCCAGCAGCCACCCCGGACAGCTAACTCCCCGGCCCCAGCATTTT,CASSHPGQLTPRPQHF
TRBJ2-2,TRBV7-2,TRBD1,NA,TGTGCCAGCAGCTCAAGGACAGGGAAGGGTTTGCGGGAGCTGTTTTTT,CASSSRTGKGLRELFF
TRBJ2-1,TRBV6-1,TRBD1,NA,TGTGCCAGCAGTGAACGGCAGGGGGCAGGCAATGAGCAGTTCTTC,CASSERQGAGNEQFF
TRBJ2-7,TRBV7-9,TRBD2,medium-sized,TGTGCCAGCAGCTTATTAGGGGAGGGGTCCTACGAGCAGTACTTC,CASSLLGEGSYEQYF
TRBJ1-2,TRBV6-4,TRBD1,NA,TGTGCCAGCAGAACCGGGACAGGGGGCGGCTACACCTTC,CASRTGTGGGYTF
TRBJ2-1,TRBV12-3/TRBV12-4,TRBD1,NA,TGTGCCAGCAGTCCACAGGGGAATGAGCAGTTCTTC,CASSPQGNEQFF
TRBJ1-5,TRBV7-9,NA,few,TGTGCCAGCAGCCCCGGGGGAGCCAATCAGCCCCAGCATTTT,CASSPGGANQPQHF